This TCR beta chain was documented in a study of shared clonotypes between healthy human individuals (TCRdb year 2020). The study in broad terms: The cohort comprised two women and three men aged 18 to 49 years. For each donor, CD4 naive and CD4 memory were each given three plates, CD8 naive was given two plates, and CD8 memory was given one plate. To estimate repertoire size and how much clonotypes are shared between individuals, the study performed deep sequencing of blood TCR repertoires from a handful of healthy adults. To increase sequencing depth and limit assay-specific biases, TCR repertoire library preparation and sequencing were carried out by different laboratories using diverse techniques. Each donor's leukapheresis produced roughly between roughly 0.94 and 9.5 billion PBMCs.

For this clone: Its antigen is unknown. There are no base qualities to consult, and no much larger clone falls within one base.

Using the deep immunoSEQ assay, TCR CDR3 regions were amplified from genomic DNA by multiplex PCR. Genomic DNA extracted from each cell subset was distributed evenly over all wells of several immunoSEQ 96-well plates, and each plate served as one replicate. For sorted subsets, 150 to 200 ng genomic DNA, equal to some 28,000 T cell genomes, was loaded into each replicate PCR. The purified libraries were quantified using a Qubit 3.0 fluorometer, sized with a Bioanalyzer 2100, and then quantified again using the KAPA Library Quantification kit. Each immunoSEQ 96-well plate was sequenced on its own single-read 150-cycle Illumina NextSeq 550 flow cell. From the authors' description of their analysis: The immunoSEQ output contained only junctional sequences without quality scores, so filtering could not match that applied to full-length reads. To assign V/J genes and CDR3, sequences were annotated using PyIR, a Python wrapper for IgBLAST v1.9, with IMGT germline references. Reads with weak V/J assignments (E-value above 1e-6), missing CDR3, stop codons, out-of-frame junctions, or ambiguous translated residues were removed. V3J clonotypes were defined as sequences sharing the same inferred V gene, J gene, and CDR3 amino acid sequence. The percentage overlap between two repertoires was calculated by dividing the number of shared unique clonotypes by the size of the smaller repertoire. Richness of each repertoire was evaluated using RTK rarefaction, the Chao1 estimator, and Recon v2.1 estimates of unobserved clonotypes. Generation probabilities were computed with OLGA for all TCRbeta clonotypes obtained by the gDNA method from several donors. TCRdb holds this immuneACCESS table with in-frame rearrangements only. Some clones are missing; in checked studies, unresolved V genes explain under half, and the rest has no known cause. From that table come the V and J calls and clone size; the DNA was used to work out D and trimming. This sample lists about 2.4 million clones; under 95% were detected once. Of the sample, 0.36% falls within the top ten clones.

General conclusions and limits of the study: Approximately 4.8% of naive CD4, approximately 3.7% of naive CD8, 2.3% of memory CD4, and roughly 0.4% of memory CD8 clonotypes were shared across several donors. Estimated clonotype richness was generally larger for naive than for memory subsets. Even with the large sequencing depth, rarefaction of the sorted-subset datasets indicated that sequencing was incomplete. Higher generation probabilities were observed for clonotypes shared by all four sorted-subset donors than for non-shared clonotypes. Based on pairwise subsampling, the degree of clonotype sharing among donors was expected to be affected by sequencing depth. Only blood was sampled, and tissue TCR repertoires likely differ from those in blood. The genetic and exposure-history diversity represented was limited by the small number of donors.

The CDR3 sequence holds 15 residues, the cysteine and phenylalanine included. The only DNA kept is the CDR3, 45 bases in frame from the first base. Based on the germline V gene, the CDR1 and CDR2 sequences are MDHEN and SYDVKM. Trimming costs V 7 bases and J 4 bases, and their ends lie 17 bases apart. The donors were healthy, HIV-negative adults who had no recently reported acute infections or vaccinations. Every donor was a Caucasian adult residing in Nashville, Tennessee, USA. Magnetic negative selection was used to enrich CD4+ T cells, after which naive cells were positively selected on CD45RA and the negative fraction became the memory subset. After blood collection by leukapheresis, PBMCs were isolated using Ficoll-Histopaque density gradient centrifugation and then cryopreserved in the vapor phase of liquid nitrogen. Purity and quantity of every magnetically sorted T cell population were checked by analytical flow cytometry. Genomic DNA was isolated from every sorted fraction and measured by UV absorbance on a Nanodrop 2000c.

Recombination linked TRBV28 to TRBJ2-1, and perhaps TRBD2 as D gene, on 6 matching bases. This receptor was taken from a man younger than 35 in good health. Some clones in this sample may be carry-over from other donors' samples. The sequenced sample was naive CD4+ T cells from PBMCs. Taken with the paper, the label for cell subset or site translates to: CD45RA+ positively selected. The DNA sequence reads TGTGCCAGCACCTCGCGTGGTAGCGGATACAATGAGCAGTTCTTC. Its amino acids are CASTSRGSGYNEQFF. Full variable domain (CDR3 extended with the reference TRBV28 and TRBJ2-1 proteins): DVKVTQSSRYLVKRTGEKVFLECVQDMDHENMFWYRQDPGLGLRLIYFSYDVKMKEKGDIPEGYSVSREKKERFSLILESASTNQTSMYLCASTSRGSGYNEQFFGPGTRLTVL.